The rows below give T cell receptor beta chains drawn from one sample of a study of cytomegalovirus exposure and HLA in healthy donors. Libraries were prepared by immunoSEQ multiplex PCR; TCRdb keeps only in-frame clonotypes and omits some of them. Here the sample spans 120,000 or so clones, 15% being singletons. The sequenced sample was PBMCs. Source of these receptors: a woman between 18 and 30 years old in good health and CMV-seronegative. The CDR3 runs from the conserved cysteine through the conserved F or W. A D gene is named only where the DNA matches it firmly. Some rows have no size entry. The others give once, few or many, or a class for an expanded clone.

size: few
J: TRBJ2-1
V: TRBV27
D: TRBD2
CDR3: CASSLRRGGRNEQFF
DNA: TGTGCCAGCAGTTTAAGGCGGGGGGGCCGGAATGAGCAGTTCTTC

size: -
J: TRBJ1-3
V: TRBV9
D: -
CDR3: CASSVATRGNTIYF
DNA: TGTGCCAGCAGCGTAGCTACGAGAGGAAACACCATATATTTT

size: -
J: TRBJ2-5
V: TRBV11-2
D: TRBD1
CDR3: CASSYNRGEETQYF
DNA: TGTGCCAGCAGCTATAACAGGGGGGAAGAGACCCAGTACTTC

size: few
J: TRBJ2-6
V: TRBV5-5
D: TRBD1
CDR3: CASSFGTGGFRANVLTF
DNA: TGTGCCAGCAGCTTTGGGACAGGTGGGTTTCGGGCCAACGTCCTGACTTTC

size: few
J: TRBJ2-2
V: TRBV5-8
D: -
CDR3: CASSLGGLNTGELFF
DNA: TGTGCCAGCAGCCTAGGAGGGCTGAACACCGGGGAGCTGTTTTTT

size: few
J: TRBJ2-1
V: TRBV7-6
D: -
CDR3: CASSLDRPLFF
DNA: TGTGCCAGCAGCTTAGACAGGCCACTGTTCTTC

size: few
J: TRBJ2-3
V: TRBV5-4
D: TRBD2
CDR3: CASSPYWRGDTDTQYF
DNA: TGTGCCAGCAGTCCCTACTGGCGGGGGGACACAGATACGCAGTATTTT

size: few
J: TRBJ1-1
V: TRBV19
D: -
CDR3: CASSPRRRDTEAFF
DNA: TGTGCCAGTAGTCCCCGGCGCCGGGACACTGAAGCTTTCTTT

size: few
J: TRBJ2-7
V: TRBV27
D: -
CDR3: CASNSQGGPYEQYF
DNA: TGTGCCAGCAATTCTCAGGGGGGCCCCTACGAGCAGTACTTC

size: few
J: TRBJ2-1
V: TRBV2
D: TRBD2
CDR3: CASKLAGASHEQFF
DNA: TGTGCCAGCAAACTAGCGGGAGCTTCCCATGAGCAGTTCTTC

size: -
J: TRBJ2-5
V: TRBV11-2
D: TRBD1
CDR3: CASRIPGGRETQYF
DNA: TGTGCCAGCAGGATCCCAGGGGGCCGAGAGACCCAGTACTTC

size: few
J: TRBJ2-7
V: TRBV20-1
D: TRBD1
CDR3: CSANRDRSYF
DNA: TGCAGTGCTAACCGGGACAGGTCGTACTTC

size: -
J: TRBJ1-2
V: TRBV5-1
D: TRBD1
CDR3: CASSPSGGQGYYGYTF
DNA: TGCGCCAGCAGCCCCTCGGGGGGACAGGGTTACTATGGCTACACCTTC

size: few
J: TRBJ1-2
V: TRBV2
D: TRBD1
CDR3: CASRNTGGVGYTF
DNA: TGTGCCAGCAGAAACACAGGGGGTGTAGGCTACACCTTC

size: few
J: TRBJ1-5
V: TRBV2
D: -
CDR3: CASSLTGTSQPQHF
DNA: TGTGCCAGCAGCCTAACCGGGACATCTCAGCCCCAGCATTTT

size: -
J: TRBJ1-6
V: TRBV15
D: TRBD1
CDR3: CATSGNRGRNSPLHF
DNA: TGTGCCACCAGCGGCAACAGGGGGCGTAATTCACCCCTCCACTTT

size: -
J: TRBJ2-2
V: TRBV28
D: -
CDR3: CASSLPGLNTGELFF
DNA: TGTGCCAGCAGTTTACCGGGGTTGAACACCGGGGAGCTGTTTTTT

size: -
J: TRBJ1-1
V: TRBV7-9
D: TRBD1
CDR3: CASSLGQMNTEAFF
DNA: TGTGCCAGCAGCTTGGGACAGATGAACACTGAAGCTTTCTTT

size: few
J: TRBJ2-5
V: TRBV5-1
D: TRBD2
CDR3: CASSSTLGSGRETQYF
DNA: TGCGCCAGCAGCTCCACCCTAGGGAGCGGGAGAGAGACCCAGTACTTC

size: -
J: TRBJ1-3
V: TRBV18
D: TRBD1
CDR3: CASSPRWTGENTIYF
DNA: TGTGCCAGCTCACCCCGATGGACAGGGGAAAACACCATATATTTT

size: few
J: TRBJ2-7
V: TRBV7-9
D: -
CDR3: CASSLALSYEQYF
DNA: TGTGCCAGCAGCTTGGCTCTCTCCTACGAGCAGTACTTC

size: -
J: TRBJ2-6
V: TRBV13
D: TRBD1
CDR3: CASSFSGTGWSGANVLTF
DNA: TGTGCCAGCAGCTTTTCCGGGACAGGGTGGTCTGGGGCCAACGTCCTGACTTTC

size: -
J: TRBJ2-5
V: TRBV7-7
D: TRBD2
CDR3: CASSRIAGGGQETQYF
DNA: TGTGCTAGCAGCCGGATAGCGGGGGGGGGCCAAGAGACCCAGTACTTC

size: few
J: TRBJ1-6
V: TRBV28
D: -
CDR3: CASSPVDSKNSPLHF
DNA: TGTGCCAGCAGCCCCGTGGACAGCAAAAATTCACCCCTCCACTTT

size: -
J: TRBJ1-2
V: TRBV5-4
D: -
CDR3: CASSLDGNYGYTF
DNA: TGTGCCAGCAGCTTGGACGGGAACTATGGCTACACCTTC

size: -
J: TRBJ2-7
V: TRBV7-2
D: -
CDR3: CASSLGLANEQYF
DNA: TGTGCCAGCAGCTTAGGGCTAGCTAACGAGCAGTACTTC

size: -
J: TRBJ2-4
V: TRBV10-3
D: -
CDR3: CAISGAEKNIQYF
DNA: TGTGCCATCAGTGGGGCAGAGAAAAACATTCAGTACTTC

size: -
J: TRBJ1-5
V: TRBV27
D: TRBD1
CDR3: CASSPRGLNQPQHF
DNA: TGTGCCAGCAGCCCGAGGGGGCTAAATCAGCCCCAGCATTTT